Detailed here is one TCR beta chain. The same CDR3 can be traced to other DNA sequences in this sample. The source of the sample is a study of blood T cell repertoires in COVID-19. Background on the study: Samples of COVID-19 (acute and convalescent) were obtained from the United States, Italy and Spain. From T cells, B-cell-depleted T cells, or PBMCs came the material, which was cDNA or gDNA.

Seattle enrolled patients during active infection and tracked them longitudinally. The CDR3 sequence is 13 residues long. Germline CDR1 and CDR2: SGHNT and YYREEE (reference sequence). V gave up 4 bases and J gave up 8 bases; unmatched junction bases: 6. The authors' processing: Nucleated cell counts were estimated from reference gene primer amplification. Sequencing was performed with immunoSEQ multiplex PCR; in TCRdb, only in-frame clones are kept and a portion is missing. The V and J calls and clone size are taken from that table; D and trimming were inferred from the DNA. Of around 400,000 clones listed, more than 70% are singletons.

The sequenced sample was peripheral blood. The chain links TRBV5-4 to TRBJ1-2; the match to TRBD1 covers 9 bases. The clonotype comes from a woman aged 60-75 years with COVID-19, enrolled during active disease. CDR3 nucleotide sequence: TGTGCCAGCAGCCCACAGGGGGCGCGAGGCTACACCTTC. Amino acid sequence: CASSPQGARGYTF.